These 28 T cell receptor beta chains came from one sample sequenced in a study of OX40 agonist ivuxolimab in advanced cancers. Library preparation was by the immunoSEQ multiplex PCR assay. TCRdb carries this immuneACCESS record with in-frame sequences only. Its versions omit some clonotypes, under half of them owing to an unresolved V gene in the studies checked, with the rest unexplained. This sample holds 60,000 to 90,000 clones; 88% were observed only once. Of the sample, around 0.97% falls within the top ten clones. The sample in question was CD4+ or CD8+ T cells sorted from blood, obtained in a trial of the OX40 agonist ivuxolimab. Every receptor here comes from an adult with an advanced solid tumor such as melanoma, head and neck, liver or kidney cancer.

J is TRBJ2-1 and V is TRBV7-2; 7 bases align to TRBD2. CDR1 is SGHTA and CDR2 is FQGNSA in the germline V gene. The CDR3 runs to 16 residues. J lost 4 bases, V lost 5 bases, and 11 bases had no gene match. As DNA, the CDR3 is TGTGCCAGCAGCCGCACTAGCGATCAATCTTACAATGAGCAGTTCTTC. Translating it yields CASSRTSDQSYNEQFF.

The gene calls are TRBV11-3 and TRBJ2-7, with 8 bases that match TRBD1. Trimming removed 2 bases from V and 3 bases from J; junction bases left unmatched: 9. The CDR3 is made up of 16 amino acids. Germline CDR1 reads SGHNT; CDR2 reads YENEEA. Written as DNA, the CDR3 is TGTGCCAGCAGCTTAAGCTCCCGGACAGGGTACTACGAGCAGTACTTC. This codes for CASSLSSRTGYYEQYF.

This clone has a single count. The chain combines TRBV7-2 with TRBJ2-1; D is possibly TRBD2 (6 bases). The germline V gene has CDR1 SGHTA and CDR2 FQGNSA. The CDR3 totals 14 residues. V was cut by 1 base and J by 6 bases, with 10 bases left in between. This CDR3 is CASSLGRTTNEQFF. The CDR3 DNA is TGTGCCAGCAGCTTAGGTAGGACTACCAATGAGCAGTTCTTC.

The chain is built from TRBV5-6 and TRBJ2-3; the match to TRBD2 covers 9 bases. With 4 bases clipped from V and 2 bases from J, the junction kept 11 bases outside the gene matches. Germline CDR1 and CDR2: SGHDT and YYEEEE. The CDR3 spans 17 residues. The CDR3 bases are TGTGCCAGCAGCCCGACCTGGGCGGGGGGGAACACAGATACGCAGTATTTT. Translating gives CASSPTWAGGNTDTQYF.

The chain recombines TRBV5-1 with TRBJ1-1, with D perhaps matching TRBD1 (5 bases). Germline CDR1 SGHRS, CDR2 YFSETQ. The length of the CDR3 is 13 residues. Trimming took off 2 bases at V and 4 bases at J, with 9 bases between the two ends. The CDR3 is CASSFDRGTEAFF. As DNA, the CDR3 is TGCGCCAGCAGCTTCGACAGAGGCACTGAAGCTTTCTTT.

The chain carries TRBV6-1 and TRBJ2-7; 9 nucleotides agree with TRBD1. V gave up 5 bases and J gave up 6 bases; unmatched junction bases: 2. The CDR3 has 12 residues. The germline CDR1 and CDR2 sequences are MNHNS and SASEGT. The DNA for the CDR3 is TGTGCCAGCAGTCCGACAGGGGGCGAGCAGTACTTC. Translating gives CASSPTGGEQYF.

This clone was found a few times. This CDR3 reads CAISESRTAYGYTF. CDR3 sequence (DNA): TGTGCCATCAGTGAGTCACGGACAGCCTATGGCTACACCTTC. J is TRBJ1-2 and V is TRBV10-3; tentatively, D is TRBD1 (6 bases). Per germline, CDR1 ENHRY and CDR2 SYGVKD. V was shortened by 0 bases and J by 4 bases, with 9 bases between the two germline ends. The CDR3 is made up of 14 amino acids.

The genes are TRBV6-1 and TRBJ2-7; D might be TRBD1 (5 bases). The CDR3 sequence is 13 residues long. Per germline, CDR1 MNHNS and CDR2 SASEGT. Trimming removed 4 bases from V and 2 bases from J, with 9 bases in between. The CDR3 nucleotides read TGTGCCAGCAGTGTAGGACAACCCTACGAGCAGTACTTC. Translated, it gives CASSVGQPYEQYF.

V gene TRBV12-2 combines with J gene TRBJ2-7. TRBV12-2 is an annotated pseudogene. This CDR3 region has 13 residues. CDR3 nucleotide sequence: TGTGCAAGTCGCCCCGGGACCGAACTCGAGCAGTACTTC. This encodes CASRPGTELEQYF.

In its sample, this clone was seen once. V usage is TRBV19 and J usage is TRBJ2-7; the match to TRBD2 covers 14 bases. V dropped 3 bases and J dropped 0; count of bases not matched to a gene: 4. The CDR3 runs 17 residues. CDR1 is LNHDA, CDR2 SQIVND, per germline (reference sequence). CDR3 sequence (DNA): TGTGCCAGTAGTATGGGGACTAGCGGGGGCTTCTCCTACGAGCAGTACTTC. Translated, it gives CASSMGTSGGFSYEQYF.

The V call is TRBV2, the J call TRBJ1-1; TRBD1 matches 12 bases. CDR1 is SNHLY, CDR2 FYNNEI, per germline. Trimming cost V 5 bases and J 6 bases; bases outside gene matches: 4. The CDR3 is made up of 14 amino acids. Here the CDR3 reads CASSRDRGQAEAFF. The CDR3 DNA sequence: TGTGCCAGCAGTAGGGACAGGGGGCAAGCTGAAGCTTTCTTT.

V and J are TRBV28 and TRBJ2-7; 8 bases are shared with TRBD1. V was pared by 6 bases and J by 4 bases, with 11 bases of the junction left unmatched. CDR1 is MDHEN, CDR2 SYDVKM, per germline. The CDR3 spans 15 residues. CDR3 sequence (DNA): TGTGCCAGCAGCCCCGCGACAGGGGTAGAGTACGAGCAGTACTTC. This sequence encodes CASSPATGVEYEQYF.

In the case of this clone: A read error may produce the germline difference seen at one junction end. This sequence joins TRBV5-6 and TRBJ2-1; no clear D gene. Germline CDR1 and CDR2: SGHDT and YYEEEE. The CDR3 is made up of 15 amino acids. The CDR3 loop reads CASSPVQLLYSEQFF. CDR3 nucleotide sequence: TGTGCCAGCAGCCCAGTCCAGTTACTCTACAGTGAGCAGTTCTTC.

This clone came up once. J is TRBJ1-2 and V is TRBV28; TRBD1 agrees at 7 bases. The germline V gene has CDR1 MDHEN and CDR2 SYDVKM. The V segment lost 6 bases and the J segment 5 bases; nucleotides outside the gene matches: 6. CDR3 length: 13 residues. The CDR3 region has the DNA TGTGCCAGCAGGTCGACAGGGCAGTATGGCTACACCTTC. Protein product: CASRSTGQYGYTF.

This clone occurred a few times. This chain connects TRBV28 to TRBJ2-1, with no clear D. V was trimmed by 8 bases and J by 6 bases, leaving 14 bases between them. Germline CDR1 and CDR2: MDHEN and SYDVKM. The CDR3 has 13 residues. DNA of the CDR3: TGTGCCAGCCTTGGGCTGCGCAGCAATGAGCAGTTCTTC. Amino acid sequence: CASLGLRSNEQFF. Complete variable domain (other parts from reference TRBV28 and TRBJ2-1): DVKVTQSSRYLVKRTGEKVFLECVQDMDHENMFWYRQDPGLGLRLIYFSYDVKMKEKGDIPEGYSVSREKKERFSLILESASTNQTSMYLCASLGLRSNEQFFGPGTRLTVL.

This chain joins TRBV28 and TRBJ1-2; D gene unclear. This CDR3 region has 13 residues. Germline V gene data show CDR1 as MDHEN and CDR2 as SYDVKM. V was clipped by 2 bases and J by 8 bases, with 12 bases between them. DNA of the CDR3: TGTGCCAGCAGTTTAACCATTCCAAGGGGCTACACCTTC. Translating it yields CASSLTIPRGYTF.

This clone was detected only a few times. The chain couples TRBV30 to TRBJ2-5, with D hard to call. The CDR3 is made up of 12 amino acids. The V gene lost 6 bases and the J gene lost 2 bases, with 10 bases spanning the gap. CDR1 and CDR2 from the germline V gene are GTSNPN and SVGIG (reference sequence). CDR3 DNA sequence: TGTGCCTGTTGGGCCGGTCAAGAGACCCAGTACTTC. Translated: CACWAGQETQYF. The full variable domain, rest sourced from reference TRBV30 and TRBJ2-5, is SQTIHQWPATLVQPVGSPLSLECTVEGTSNPNLYWYRQAAGRGLQLLFYSVGIGQISSEVPQNLSASRPQDRQFILSSKKLLLSDSGFYLCACWAGQETQYFGPGTRLLVL.

The rearrangement joins TRBV6-5 to TRBJ1-3, with TRBD1 as a possible D gene (6 bases). The CDR3 length is 16 residues. With 2 bases removed from V and 4 bases from J, the gap between germline ends came to 15 bases. Germline V gene sequence: CDR1 MNHEY, CDR2 SVGAGI. The DNA for the CDR3 is TGTGCCAGCAGTTACGGCGGCACAGGGCTCGGAAACACCATATATTTT. Translated, it gives CASSYGGTGLGNTIYF.

This clone appeared a few times. This sequence joins TRBV18 and TRBJ1-3; D is unresolved. V was cut by 5 bases and J by 4 bases, with 18 bases left in between. CDR1 KGHSH and CDR2 LQKENI come from the germline V gene. The CDR3 covers 16 residues. The CDR3: CASSSVITLRGNTIYF. CDR3 nucleotide sequence: TGTGCCAGCTCAAGCGTGATAACTTTACGGGGAAACACCATATATTTT.

This chain connects TRBV28 to TRBJ1-5; 7 bases align to TRBD1. The J segment lost 6 bases and the V segment lost 3 bases, leaving 2 bases of the junction unmatched. CDR3 length: 13 residues. CDR1 and CDR2 from the germline V gene are MDHEN and SYDVKM. In nucleotides, the CDR3 is TGTGCCAGCAGTTTGACAGGGTTTCAGCCCCAGCATTTT. This translates into CASSLTGFQPQHF.

The chain couples TRBV6-5 to TRBJ2-7; 11 bases fit TRBD2. The ends lost 6 bases at V and 7 bases at J; junction bases unmatched: 5. Germline V gives CDR1 MNHEY, CDR2 SVGAGI. CDR3 length equals 13 residues. The CDR3 is CASSPGTSGEQYF. In DNA, the CDR3 is TGTGCCAGCAGCCCCGGGACTAGCGGTGAGCAGTACTTC.

The rearrangement uses TRBV9 and TRBJ1-2, with D possibly matching TRBD1 (6 bases). This CDR3 has 15 amino acids. Trimming stripped 0 bases from V and 8 bases from J, with 17 bases between. Germline CDR1 and CDR2: SGDLS and YYNGEE. The CDR3 DNA sequence: TGTGCCAGCAGCGTAGTGGAGAGGGCAGGGGAAGGCTACACCTTC. It yields the protein CASSVVERAGEGYTF. Complete variable domain (other parts from reference TRBV9 and TRBJ1-2): DSGVTQTPKHLITATGQRVTLRCSPRSGDLSVYWYQQSLDQGLQFLIQYYNGEERAKGNILERFSAQQFPDLHSELNLSSLELGDSALYFCASSVVERAGEGYTFGSGTRLTVV.

This chain connects TRBV9 to TRBJ1-2; D gene ambiguous. The CDR3 spans 12 residues. The germline V gene has CDR1 SGDLS and CDR2 YYNGEE. Between the trimmed V and J ends, which lost 0 bases and 4 bases, there was a span of 4 bases. DNA for the CDR3: TGTGCCAGCAGCGTAGGGACCTATGGCTACACCTTC. Protein: CASSVGTYGYTF.

The chain uses TRBV6-5 and TRBJ2-3, with D tentatively TRBD2 (5 bases). Trimming shortened V by 3 bases and J by 4 bases, and 11 bases separated the two germline ends. This CDR3 contains 14 residues. From germline, CDR1 is MNHEY and CDR2 SVGAGI. The CDR3 sequence: CASSYAGVSDTQYF. The CDR3, as DNA: TGTGCCAGCAGTTATGCGGGTGTCTCAGATACGCAGTATTTT.

The rearrangement links TRBV21-1 to TRBJ1-1; the DNA was not compared with TRBD1, the D call given in the table. TRBV21-1 is a recognized pseudogene. The length of the CDR3 is 16 residues. In DNA, the CDR3 is TGTGCCAGCAGCACGATACAGGGGGCCGAGAACACTGAAGCTTTCTTT. Protein product: CASSTIQGAENTEAFF.

This clone was counted a few times. This chain links TRBV11-2 with TRBJ2-1; 9 nucleotides agree with TRBD2. The germline gives CDR1 SGHAT, CDR2 FQNNGV. CDR3 length equals 15 residues. The ends lost 7 bases at V and 3 bases at J; junction bases unmatched: 7. In DNA form, the CDR3 reads TGTGCCAGCACCGTACTAGCGGGTTTCTACAATGAGCAGTTCTTC. As protein: CASTVLAGFYNEQFF.

CDR3 in DNA: TGCGCCAGCAGCCAAGCGGGGTACGGCTACACCTTC. It yields the protein CASSQAGYGYTF. The chain employs TRBV4-1 and TRBJ1-2; D is undetermined. Per germline, CDR1 MGHRA and CDR2 YSYEKL. The CDR3 is 12 amino acids. The V end lost 1 base, the J end lost 8 bases, and 8 bases lay between the germline ends.

The J gene is TRBJ2-3, the V gene TRBV15; the D is unclear. Between the trimmed V and J ends, which lost 0 bases and 4 bases, there was a span of 11 bases. The germline V gene has CDR1 LNHNV and CDR2 YYDKDF (reference sequence). The CDR3 has 15 amino acids. Here the CDR3 reads CATSRDFNIPDTQYF. In DNA, the CDR3 is TGTGCCACCAGCAGAGACTTTAACATCCCAGATACGCAGTATTTT. Full variable domain (outside the CDR3, taken from reference TRBV15 and TRBJ2-3): DAMVIQNPRYQVTQFGKPVTLSCSQTLNHNVMYWYQQKSSQAPKLLFHYYDKDFNNEADTPDNFQSRRPNTSFCFLDIRSPGLGDTAMYLCATSRDFNIPDTQYFGPGTRLTVL.